This TCR beta chain was sequenced for a study of shared clonotypes between healthy human individuals. Study-wide results and caveats: Of the naive CD4 clonotypes, about 5.4% were shared across several donors. Expectations were that clonotype sharing among donors would be affected by sequencing depth. Apart from blood, nothing was sampled; tissue repertoires likely differ. The study generally estimated greater richness for naive than memory subsets.

Positive CCR7 selection of CD45RO-negative cells yielded the naive CD8 cells, and terminally differentiated effector memory CD45RA+ cells were excluded. Generated by immunoSEQ multiplex PCR, the TCRdb table keeps only in-frame clones and is missing some. The sample holds roughly 2,000,000 clones, just under 95% seen once. About this clone: Antigen unknown. Other DNA sequences in the sample encode the same CDR3.

The clonotype comes from a man aged 18 to 30 in good health. Sequences were obtained from naive CD8+ T cells sorted from blood.

CDR3 residues: CASSYLAGELFF. The DNA of the CDR3 is TGTGCCAGCAGTTATTTGGCCGGGGAGCTGTTTTTT. The V call is TRBV6-5, the J call TRBJ2-2, with D unresolved. Trimming took 3 bases from V and 6 from J, leaving 5 bases between them. The germline CDR1 and CDR2 sequences are MNHEY and SVGAGI. CDR3 length: 12 amino acids.